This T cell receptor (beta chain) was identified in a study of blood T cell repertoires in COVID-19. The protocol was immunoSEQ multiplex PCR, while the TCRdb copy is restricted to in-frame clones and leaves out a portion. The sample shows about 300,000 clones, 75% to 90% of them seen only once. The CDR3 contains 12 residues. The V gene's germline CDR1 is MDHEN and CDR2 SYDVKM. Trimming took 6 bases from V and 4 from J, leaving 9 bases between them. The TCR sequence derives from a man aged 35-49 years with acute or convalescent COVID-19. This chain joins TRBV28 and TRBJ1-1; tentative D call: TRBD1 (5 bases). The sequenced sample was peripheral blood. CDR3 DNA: TGTGCCAGCAGGGGAGGGGCCACTGAAGCTTTCTTT. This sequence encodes CASRGGATEAFF. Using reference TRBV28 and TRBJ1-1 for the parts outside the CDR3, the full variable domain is DVKVTQSSRYLVKRTGEKVFLECVQDMDHENMFWYRQDPGLGLRLIYFSYDVKMKEKGDIPEGYSVSREKKERFSLILESASTNQTSMYLCASRGGATEAFFGQGTRLTVV.